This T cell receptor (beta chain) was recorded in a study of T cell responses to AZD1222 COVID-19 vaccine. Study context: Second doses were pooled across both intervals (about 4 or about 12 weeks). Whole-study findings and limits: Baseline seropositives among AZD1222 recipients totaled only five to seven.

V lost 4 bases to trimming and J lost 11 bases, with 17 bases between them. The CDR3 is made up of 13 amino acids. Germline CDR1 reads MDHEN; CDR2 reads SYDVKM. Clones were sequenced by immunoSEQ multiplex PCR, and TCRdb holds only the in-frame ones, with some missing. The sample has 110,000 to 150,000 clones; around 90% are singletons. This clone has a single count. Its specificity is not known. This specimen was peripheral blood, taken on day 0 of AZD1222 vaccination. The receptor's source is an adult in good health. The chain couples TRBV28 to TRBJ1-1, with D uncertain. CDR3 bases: TGTGCCAGCAGTTGGAGACGCACCCTCCAGGCTTTCTTT. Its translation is CASSWRRTLQAFF.